The 19 T cell receptor beta chains listed next were all sequenced from one sample in a study of identifying expanded T cells in peripheral blood. Assay used: immunoSEQ multiplex PCR; TCRdb lists only in-frame clones, some missing. The sample consists of approximately 58,000 clones, over 85% of them appearing once. The sequenced sample consisted of blood. The source of these receptors is a person aged 18 to 70 in good health.

The chain employs TRBV4-3 and TRBJ1-5; tentatively, D is TRBD1 (5 bases). V was cut by 0 bases and J by 5 bases, with 11 bases left in between. This CDR3 spans 15 amino acids. Germline values: CDR1 LGHNA, CDR2 YSLEER. CDR3 in amino acids: CASSQDVQGYQPQHF. The CDR3 DNA is TGCGCCAGCAGCCAAGATGTCCAGGGTTATCAGCCCCAGCATTTT.

CDR3 coding DNA: TGTGCCAGCAGCCCCGGACTAGCCCACTACGAGCAGTACTTC. Translation: CASSPGLAHYEQYF. J is TRBJ2-7 and V is TRBV7-2; TRBD2 matches 8 bases. The germline gives CDR1 SGHTA, CDR2 FQGNSA. The CDR3 spans 14 residues. After removal of 5 bases from V and 3 bases from J, the junction contained 6 bases not matched to a gene.

In DNA form, the CDR3 reads TGTGCCAGCTCCCTGTGGACGGGGGGCGGCACAGATACGCAGTATTTT. It codes for CASSLWTGGGTDTQYF. This chain connects TRBV5-8 to TRBJ2-3, with D tentatively TRBD2 (7 bases). CDR3 size: 16 residues. V dropped 7 bases and J dropped 1 base, with 19 bases sitting between them. Germline V lookup: CDR1 SGHTS, CDR2 YDEGEE.

V usage is TRBV5-4 and J usage is TRBJ2-5; 9 bases match TRBD2. The CDR3 length is 15 residues. The junction had 7 bases not matched to a gene; V was cut back by 2 bases and J by 5 bases. Germline loops: CDR1 SGHNT, CDR2 YYREEE (reference sequence). The CDR3 sequence is CASSLGGRAGETQYF. The CDR3 DNA is TGTGCCAGCAGCTTAGGCGGGAGGGCCGGTGAGACCCAGTACTTC.

The chain is built from TRBV5-1 and TRBJ2-6; TRBD1 is a possible D gene (5 bases). CDR1 is SGHRS and CDR2 is YFSETQ in the germline V gene. The CDR3 totals 15 residues. Trimming removed 3 bases at V and 1 base at J, with 8 bases between. CDR3 sequence reads: CASSSRQSGANVLTF. CDR3 nucleotide sequence: TGCGCCAGCAGCTCGCGACAGTCTGGGGCCAACGTCCTGACTTTC.

This clone is a singleton in its sample. The rearrangement uses TRBV7-2 and TRBJ1-2; tentatively, D is TRBD1 (5 bases). Germline lookup yields CDR1 SGHTA and CDR2 FQGNSA. The germline V and J ends were trimmed by 7 bases and 8 bases, with 17 bases remaining between them. CDR3 size: 13 residues. The CDR3 spells CASTLQDSGGYTF. CDR3 DNA sequence: TGTGCCAGCACCCTACAGGACTCAGGGGGCTACACCTTC. Drawing the rest from reference TRBV7-2 and TRBJ1-2, the complete variable domain is GAGVSQSPSNKVTEKGKDVELRCDPISGHTALYWYRQSLGQGLEFLIYFQGNSAPDKSGLPSDRFSAERTGGSVSTLTIQRTQQEDSAVYLCASTLQDSGGYTFGSGTRLTVV.

This chain uses TRBV7-2 with TRBJ1-4; D remains unclear. V was pared by 6 bases and J by 0 bases, with 11 bases between. Per the germline V gene, CDR1 is SGHTA and CDR2 is FQGNSA. This CDR3 region has 15 residues. The CDR3 sequence is CASRLNSATNEKLFF. DNA of the CDR3: TGTGCCAGCAGGTTAAACAGTGCAACTAATGAAAAACTGTTTTTT.

CDR3 in DNA: TGTGCTAGTGGTTTTACAGGGATGGAGACCCAGTACTTC. Its translation: CASGFTGMETQYF. The chain uses TRBV12-5 and TRBJ2-5; D possibly corresponds to TRBD1 (6 bases). The CDR3 runs 13 residues. CDR1 LGHNT and CDR2 FRNRAP come from the germline V gene. The V end lost 3 bases, the J end lost 5 bases, and 10 bases lay between the germline ends.

The chain couples TRBV7-2 to TRBJ2-1; the D gene is possibly TRBD1 (6 bases). CDR3 length: 15 amino acids. Germline assignment: CDR1 SGHTA and CDR2 FQGNSA. Deletions cut 5 bases from V and 8 bases from J, with 19 bases between. CDR3 sequence reads: CASSPDFRPGDEQFF. The CDR3 coding sequence is TGTGCCAGCAGCCCAGACTTCCGCCCAGGGGATGAGCAGTTCTTC.

V gene TRBV5-4 combines with J gene TRBJ2-7; D might be TRBD1 (6 bases). Germline V gene lookup returns CDR1 SGHNT and CDR2 YYREEE (reference sequence). Trimming left V 2 bases short and J 6 bases short, with 18 bases between. The CDR3 is made up of 15 amino acids. Here the CDR3 DNA reads TGTGCCAGCAGCTTACGGGGACATGGCGCGAGCGAGCAGTACTTC. It specifies CASSLRGHGASEQYF.

This clone occurred once. The V and J genes are TRBV6-6 and TRBJ2-1; tentatively, D is TRBD2 (6 bases). The CDR3 length is 14 residues. V dropped 7 bases and J dropped 6 bases, with 16 bases sitting between them. Germline V lookup: CDR1 MNHNY, CDR2 SVGAGI (reference sequence). The CDR3 spells CASNLNPSVNEQFF. The CDR3 DNA reads as TGTGCCAGCAATCTAAACCCTAGCGTCAATGAGCAGTTCTTC.

The rearrangement uses TRBV4-3 and TRBJ1-4; D gene unclear. This CDR3 is 16 amino acids long. Germline V gene lookup returns CDR1 LGHNA and CDR2 YSLEER. Trimming removed 1 base from V and 3 bases from J, with 12 bases in between. The DNA for the CDR3 is TGCGCCAGCAGCCAAGGGGCAAGGAGGGCTAATGAAAAACTGTTTTTT. Amino acids: CASSQGARRANEKLFF.

The chain links TRBV7-2 to TRBJ2-7; the match to TRBD1 covers 7 bases. The CDR3 loop spans 14 amino acids. Germline V CDR1 and CDR2: SGHTA, FQGNSA. The V gene end was trimmed by 4 bases and the J gene end by 3 bases; junction bases not matched to a gene: 6. The DNA for the CDR3 is TGTGCCAGCAGCTCTGTGCAGGGGGACTACGAGCAGTACTTC. Amino acids: CASSSVQGDYEQYF.

V gene TRBV6-1 combines with J gene TRBJ2-1, with TRBD1 identical over 8 bases. The CDR3 is 17 amino acids. The germline V gene encodes CDR1 MNHNS and CDR2 SASEGT. Trimming removed 4 bases from V and 4 bases from J; junction bases left unmatched: 12. CDR3 in amino acids: CASSVYRGTRGYNEQFF. In DNA, the CDR3 is TGTGCCAGCAGTGTTTACAGGGGGACTCGGGGATACAATGAGCAGTTCTTC.

V is TRBV6-6 and J is TRBJ1-2; 7 bases line up with TRBD1. Germline assignment: CDR1 MNHNY and CDR2 SVGAGI (reference sequence). The J segment lost 0 bases and the V segment lost 6 bases, leaving 7 bases of the junction unmatched. The CDR3 runs 15 residues. CDR3: CASSRGQLANYGYTF. The CDR3 DNA sequence: TGTGCCAGCAGCAGGGGACAGTTGGCTAACTATGGCTACACCTTC.

The gene calls are TRBV7-2 and TRBJ1-2, with D possibly matching TRBD1 (6 bases). This CDR3 has 13 residues. Germline V CDR1 and CDR2: SGHTA, FQGNSA. With 5 bases removed from V and 4 bases from J, the gap between germline ends came to 11 bases. The CDR3 here is CASSPGQTYGYTF. CDR3 sequence (DNA): TGTGCCAGCAGCCCGGGACAAACCTATGGCTACACCTTC.

V is TRBV6-4 and J is TRBJ2-1; either TRBD1 or TRBD2 may fit D (6 bases each). Deletions cut 3 bases from V and 4 bases from J, with 19 bases between. This CDR3 has 17 amino acids. Germline values: CDR1 MRHNA, CDR2 SNTAGT. CDR3 region: CASSESGYGGRYNEQFF. As DNA, the CDR3 is TGTGCCAGCAGTGAAAGTGGTTACGGGGGCAGATACAATGAGCAGTTCTTC.

V gene TRBV5-6 combines with J gene TRBJ2-5; D is ambiguous. In germline, CDR1 is SGHDT, CDR2 YYEEEE. V gave up 2 bases and J gave up 4 bases, with 9 bases separating them. CDR3 length equals 13 residues. This CDR3 reads CASSFGSVETQYF. The CDR3 nucleotides are TGTGCCAGCAGCTTCGGTTCGGTAGAGACCCAGTACTTC.

Comments on this clone: The same CDR3 also results from other DNA sequences found in this sample. The V and J genes are TRBV5-6 and TRBJ1-5; no reliable D call. Germline values: CDR1 SGHDT, CDR2 YYEEEE. V lost 0 bases to trimming and J lost 4 bases, with 2 bases between them. CDR3 length: 12 amino acids. CDR3 DNA: TGTGCCAGCAGCTTGGGGAATCAGCCCCAGCATTTT. It codes for CASSLGNQPQHF.